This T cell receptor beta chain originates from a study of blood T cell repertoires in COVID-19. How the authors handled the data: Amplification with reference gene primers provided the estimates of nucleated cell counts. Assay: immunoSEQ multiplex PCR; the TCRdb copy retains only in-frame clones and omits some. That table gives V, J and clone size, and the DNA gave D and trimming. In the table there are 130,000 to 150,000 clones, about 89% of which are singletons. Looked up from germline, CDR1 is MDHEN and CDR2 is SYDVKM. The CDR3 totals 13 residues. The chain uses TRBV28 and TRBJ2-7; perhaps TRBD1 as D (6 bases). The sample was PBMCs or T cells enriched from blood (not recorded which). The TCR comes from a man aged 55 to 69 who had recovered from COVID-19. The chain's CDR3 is CGERPMDSYEQYF. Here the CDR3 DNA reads TGTGGCGAGCGGCCAATGGACAGCTACGAGCAGTACTTC.